This TCR beta chain was sequenced in a study of response to subunit inactivated influenza vaccine. Whole-study findings and limits: It was suggested by the authors that few new T cells are recruited by each seasonal influenza vaccination.

Many counts were recorded for this clonotype. The target antigen is unknown. TCRdb used MiXCR to reprocess the RT-PCR reads, holding one entry per CDR3 protein. The repertoire has 500,000 or so distinct CDR3 sequences, approximately 11% of them found once; the top ten carry about an eighth. Germline-derived CDR1 and CDR2 are DFQATT and SNEGSKA (reference sequence). The CDR3 totals 16 residues. The junction had 12 bases not matched to a gene; V was cut back by 6 bases and J by 3 bases. The sequencing used PBMCs from blood, collected about 6 weeks after vaccination. The sequence derives from a man aged 50-59 years who received an inactivated influenza vaccine. The rearrangement links TRBV20-1 to TRBJ2-5; 11 positions agree with TRBD2. The CDR3 coding sequence is TGCAGTGCGGCGCGTCATTTGGGACTAGCGGAAGAGACCCAGTACTTC. Amino acid sequence: CSAARHLGLAEETQYF.